The 32 T cell receptor beta chains below were found in one sample sequenced in a study of PD-L1 blockade in urothelial cancer. Measured with immunoSEQ multiplex PCR; TCRdb has only the in-frame clones, and not every one. The repertoire consists of under 40,000 clones, with approximately 90% occurring once and the leading ten covering around 2%. Sample: PBMCs, taken around atezolizumab (anti-PD-L1) treatment. These receptor sequences come from a man between 60 and 75 years old with urothelial cancer.

This clone was picked up one time. The CDR3: CASSADWAAEAFF. DNA for the CDR3: TGTGCCAGCAGTGCCGATTGGGCAGCTGAAGCTTTCTTT. This sequence joins TRBV6-4 and TRBJ1-1, with no clear D. The V and J ends lost 4 bases and 6 bases respectively, with 12 bases between them. The CDR3 is made up of 13 amino acids. The germline V gene has CDR1 MRHNA and CDR2 SNTAGT.

The V call is TRBV2, the J call TRBJ2-7; 10 nucleotides align to TRBD1. The V gene end was trimmed by 6 bases and the J gene end by 4 bases; junction bases not matched to a gene: 6. The CDR3 length is 14 residues. Germline lookup yields CDR1 SNHLY and CDR2 FYNNEI. In DNA form, the CDR3 reads TGTGCCAGCAGATACGGGACAGGGGATTACGAGCAGTACTTC. It codes for CASRYGTGDYEQYF.

This chain uses TRBV14 with TRBJ2-7, with 13 bases matching TRBD2. Germline V gene data show CDR1 as SGHDN and CDR2 as FVKESK. Trimming cost V 0 bases and J 7 bases; bases outside gene matches: 3. The CDR3 runs 15 residues. CDR3 sequence (DNA): TGTGCCAGCAGCCAAGATCTGGGACTAGCGGGAGAGCAGTACTTC. It translates to CASSQDLGLAGEQYF.

V is TRBV13 and J is TRBJ1-1; TRBD1 is a possible D gene (5 bases). CDR1 is PRHDT, CDR2 FYEKMQ, per germline (reference sequence). The CDR3 covers 16 residues. Trimming stripped 9 bases from V and 6 bases from J, with 26 bases between. CDR3 sequence: CASSSRGTPRPAEAFF. CDR3 coding DNA: TGTGCCAGTTCCTCCCGCGGGACCCCGCGGCCAGCTGAAGCTTTCTTT.

This clone occurred once. The chain has TRBV4-3 and TRBJ1-2, with a weak D call TRBD1 (6 bases). Germline CDR1 LGHNA, CDR2 YSLEER. Trimming took off 0 bases at V and 4 bases at J, with 15 bases between the two ends. CDR3 length equals 16 residues. Here the CDR3 DNA reads TGCGCCAGCAGCCAAGATCATATGGGGGCCGTCTATGGCTACACCTTC. Residues: CASSQDHMGAVYGYTF.

The chain couples TRBV7-2 to TRBJ2-2, with 11 bases aligning to TRBD2. Germline trimming cut 5 bases from V and 4 bases from J; bases unmatched to any gene: 6. This CDR3 contains 16 residues. Germline V gene lookup returns CDR1 SGHTA and CDR2 FQGNSA. The CDR3 spells CASSPNSGGATGELFF. The CDR3 DNA sequence: TGTGCCAGCAGCCCCAATAGCGGGGGGGCCACCGGGGAGCTGTTTTTT.

The V gene is TRBV29-1, the J gene TRBJ2-7; D might be TRBD1 (6 bases). The length of the CDR3 is 11 residues. Germline assignment: CDR1 SQVTM and CDR2 ANQGSEA. The V end was cut by 5 bases, the J end by 2 bases, with 7 bases between. The CDR3 loop is CSVPGAYEQYF. In DNA, the CDR3 is TGCAGCGTTCCAGGGGCCTACGAGCAGTACTTC.

CDR3 DNA sequence: TGTGCTAGCGTAGCATGGGGGACAGCTAACACCGGGGAGCTGTTTTTT. Translation gives CASVAWGTANTGELFF. The chain is built from TRBV7-7 and TRBJ2-2, with 7 nucleotides matching TRBD1. From germline, CDR1 is SSHAT and CDR2 FNYEAQ (reference sequence). The CDR3 totals 16 residues. Using reference TRBV7-7 and TRBJ2-2 for the parts outside the CDR3, the full variable domain is GAGVSQSPRYKVTKRGQDVTLRCDPISSHATLYWYQQALGQGPEFLTYFNYEAQPDKSGLPSDRFSAERPEGSISTLTIQRTEQRDSAMYRCASVAWGTANTGELFFGEGSRLTVL.

V gene TRBV11-2 combines with J gene TRBJ2-3, with 11 bases that match TRBD2. V was pared by 3 bases and J by 4 bases, with 3 bases of the junction left unmatched. The CDR3 contains 15 residues. The germline CDR1 and CDR2 sequences are SGHAT and FQNNGV. CDR3 sequence: CASSFTSGSPDTQYF. In nucleotides, the CDR3 is TGTGCCAGCAGCTTTACTAGCGGGAGTCCAGATACGCAGTATTTT.

V is TRBV9 and J is TRBJ1-4, with D possibly TRBD1 on 6 matching bases. V was clipped by 0 bases and J by 8 bases, with 14 bases between them. The V gene's germline CDR1 is SGDLS and CDR2 YYNGEE. The CDR3 consists of 15 residues. Here the CDR3 DNA reads TGTGCCAGCAGCGTAGTTGCTGGGGGCGGCGAAAAACTGTTTTTT. It encodes CASSVVAGGGEKLFF.

The V gene is TRBV11-3, the J gene TRBJ2-7; 9 bases are a match to TRBD2. CDR3 size: 14 residues. Per germline, CDR1 SGHNT and CDR2 YENEEA. The trim removed 3 bases at V and 7 bases at J, leaving 7 bases unmatched. CDR3 in amino acids: CASSFAGGPVEQYF. The DNA of the CDR3 is TGTGCCAGCAGCTTCGCGGGGGGGCCGGTAGAGCAGTACTTC.

The chain has TRBV4-1 and TRBJ1-2; possible D gene TRBD1, 5 bases. Germline-derived CDR1 and CDR2 are MGHRA and YSYEKL. With 4 bases removed from V and 3 bases from J, the gap between germline ends came to 15 bases. This CDR3 comprises 15 residues. CDR3 amino acids: CASSPVGGWDYGYTF. The CDR3 DNA follows: TGCGCCAGCAGCCCCGTGGGGGGGTGGGACTATGGCTACACCTTC.

The gene calls are TRBV11-3 and TRBJ2-7; D possibly corresponds to TRBD2 (6 bases). Germline V gene sequence: CDR1 SGHNT, CDR2 YENEEA. V was clipped by 5 bases and J by 1 base, with 21 bases between them. The CDR3 sequence is 17 residues long. CDR3 sequence reads: CASSRTDSGSLSYEQYF. CDR3 sequence (DNA): TGTGCCAGCAGCCGGACGGATAGCGGAAGCCTTTCCTACGAGCAGTACTTC.

The rearrangement uses TRBV5-1 and TRBJ2-1, with 9 nucleotides matching TRBD2. V lost 1 base to trimming and J lost 9 bases; unmatched junction nucleotides: 8. From germline, CDR1 is SGHRS and CDR2 YFSETQ. The CDR3 is made up of 15 amino acids. The CDR3 bases are TGCGCCAGCAGCTTGAGGTCTAGCGGGGAGGCTGAGCAGTTCTTC. As protein: CASSLRSSGEAEQFF.

The chain combines TRBV7-3 with TRBJ2-3; tentatively, D is TRBD2 (6 bases). Germline loops: CDR1 SGHTA, CDR2 FQGTGA. CDR3 length equals 16 residues. Trimming took 5 bases from V and 0 from J, leaving 15 bases between them. In DNA form, the CDR3 reads TGTGCCAGCAGCCCCCTTGGAGGGTTGAGCACAGATACGCAGTATTTT. Translating gives CASSPLGGLSTDTQYF.

The chain is built from TRBV5-1 and TRBJ2-7; 9 nucleotides line up with TRBD1. CDR3 length: 16 residues. Germline V gene data show CDR1 as SGHRS and CDR2 as YFSETQ. Losses at the gene ends were 5 bases for V and 4 bases for J; bases not matched to a gene: 13. CDR3 in amino acids: CASSTLRTGEGYEQYF. The CDR3 nucleotides are TGCGCCAGCAGTACCTTACGGACAGGGGAGGGATACGAGCAGTACTTC.

This clone was counted a single time. The chain is built from TRBV4-2 and TRBJ2-5, with 10 nucleotides matching TRBD2. Unmatched junction bases numbered 3, after V lost 4 bases and J lost 4 bases. The CDR3 has 14 amino acids. CDR1 and CDR2 from the germline V gene are LGHNA and YNFKEQ. The CDR3 protein is CASSPSGGGETQYF. The CDR3 DNA sequence: TGTGCCAGCAGCCCCAGCGGGGGGGGAGAGACCCAGTACTTC.

The sample holds one count of this clone. This chain uses TRBV2 with TRBJ2-3; maybe TRBD1 (6 bases). Trimming left V 2 bases short and J 0 bases short, with 9 bases between. The CDR3 contains 15 residues. Germline V lookup: CDR1 SNHLY, CDR2 FYNNEI. The CDR3 sequence: CASSEWDKSTDTQYF. The DNA for the CDR3 is TGTGCCAGCAGTGAATGGGACAAAAGCACAGATACGCAGTATTTT.

The count of this clone is one. The chain links TRBV6-4 to TRBJ2-2; tentatively, D is TRBD1 (6 bases). This CDR3 has 15 amino acids. Trimming left V 5 bases short and J 3 bases short, with 13 bases between. The germline V gene has CDR1 MRHNA and CDR2 SNTAGT. The CDR3 here is CASSPGRGHTGELFF. CDR3 sequence (DNA): TGTGCCAGCAGTCCGGGCAGGGGCCACACCGGGGAGCTGTTTTTT.

The V gene is TRBV5-5, the J gene TRBJ2-7; a possible D gene is TRBD2 (5 bases). The V and J ends lost 0 bases and 3 bases respectively, with 10 bases between them. The CDR3 length is 14 residues. Germline CDR1 is SGHKS and CDR2 is YYEKEE (reference sequence). The CDR3 loop reads CASSLVGVNYEQYF. CDR3 DNA: TGTGCCAGCAGCTTGGTCGGGGTCAACTACGAGCAGTACTTC. Supplemented by reference TRBV5-5 and TRBJ2-7, the full variable domain reads DAGVTQSPTHLIKTRGQQVTLRCSPISGHKSVSWYQQVLGQGPQFIFQYYEKEERGRGNFPDRFSARQFPNYSSELNVNALLLGDSALYLCASSLVGVNYEQYFGPGTRLTVT.

In this sample, this clone turned up once. V and J are TRBV5-4 and TRBJ1-1; TRBD1 agrees at 7 bases. Losses at the gene ends were 4 bases for V and 1 base for J; bases not matched to a gene: 7. The CDR3 is 15 residues long. Germline V gene data show CDR1 as SGHNT and CDR2 as YYREEE (reference sequence). CDR3 in amino acids: CASSGRTGPNTEAFF. CDR3 in DNA: TGTGCCAGCAGCGGAAGGACAGGCCCGAACACTGAAGCTTTCTTT.

This chain uses TRBV7-3 with TRBJ1-2; perhaps TRBD1 as D (5 bases). V lost 2 bases and J lost 6, with 13 bases in between. The CDR3 spans 14 residues. Germline values: CDR1 SGHTA, CDR2 FQGTGA. This CDR3 reads CASSLPGSGDGYTF. The DNA for the CDR3 is TGTGCCAGCAGCTTACCAGGGTCGGGGGATGGCTACACCTTC.

This chain uses TRBV5-4 with TRBJ2-7; tentative D call: TRBD1 (6 bases). The V and J ends lost 4 bases and 5 bases respectively, with 13 bases between them. This CDR3 has 13 residues. Germline CDR1 is SGHNT and CDR2 is YYREEE (reference sequence). CDR3 DNA: TGTGCCAGCAGCCCACAGGGAACCCACGAGCAGTACTTC. It specifies CASSPQGTHEQYF.

This clone was picked up one time. The V gene is TRBV5-4, the J gene TRBJ1-1, with a weak D call TRBD1 (5 bases). This CDR3 is 15 amino acids long. The germline V gene encodes CDR1 SGHNT and CDR2 YYREEE (reference sequence). V was trimmed by 1 base and J by 6 bases, leaving 16 bases between them. This CDR3 reads CASSLPGDQGAEAFF. CDR3 sequence (DNA): TGTGCCAGCAGCTTGCCGGGGGACCAAGGCGCTGAAGCTTTCTTT.

For the CDR3, the DNA is TGTGCCAGCAGGACTCTCCAGGGGAGAAATGAAAAACTGTTTTTT. Protein product: CASRTLQGRNEKLFF. This chain connects TRBV6-5 to TRBJ1-4; possibly TRBD1 for D (6 bases). The CDR3 has 15 residues. Germline V CDR1 and CDR2: MNHEY, SVGAGI. V lost 6 bases to trimming and J lost 5 bases, with 16 bases between them.

The gene calls are TRBV6-5 and TRBJ1-1; D unclear. Deletions cut 0 bases from V and 0 bases from J, with 11 bases between. The CDR3 has 16 amino acids. Germline CDR1 MNHEY, CDR2 SVGAGI. The CDR3 protein is CASSYSTWGVNTEAFF. The CDR3 region has the DNA TGTGCCAGCAGTTACTCGACGTGGGGAGTGAACACTGAAGCTTTCTTT.

This chain joins TRBV5-1 and TRBJ1-1, with 10 bases lining up with TRBD1. CDR3 size: 15 residues. Germline V gives CDR1 SGHRS, CDR2 YFSETQ. V lost 4 bases to trimming and J lost 3 bases; unmatched junction nucleotides: 6. The CDR3 nucleotides read TGCGCCAGCAGCGCTTCCGGGACAGGGGACACTGAAGCTTTCTTT. Protein product: CASSASGTGDTEAFF.

The V gene is TRBV5-4, the J gene TRBJ2-3; 8 bases agree with TRBD2. The CDR3 length is 16 residues. Unmatched junction bases numbered 12, after V lost 7 bases and J lost 2 bases. Germline loops: CDR1 SGHNT, CDR2 YYREEE (reference sequence). The CDR3 reads CASAMGGGHPTDTQYF. The CDR3 DNA reads as TGTGCCAGCGCGATGGGCGGGGGGCATCCCACAGATACGCAGTATTTT.

The chain employs TRBV2 and TRBJ1-3; 10 nucleotides line up with TRBD1. Germline CDR1 SNHLY, CDR2 FYNNEI. Germline trimming cut 8 bases from V and 9 bases from J; bases unmatched to any gene: 7. The CDR3 extends over 13 amino acids. The CDR3 sequence: CASGGTGVVTIYF. The CDR3 region has the DNA TGTGCCAGCGGGGGGACAGGGGTAGTCACCATATATTTT.

This chain joins TRBV27 and TRBJ2-2; D is possibly TRBD2 (5 bases). The CDR3 consists of 14 residues. Germline CDR1 and CDR2: MNHEY and SMNVEV (reference sequence). The V end lost 8 bases, the J end lost 3 bases, and 13 bases lay between the germline ends. This CDR3 reads CASGRGLDTGELFF. The CDR3 DNA reads as TGTGCCAGCGGCCGAGGGCTGGACACCGGGGAGCTGTTTTTT.

The chain employs TRBV9 and TRBJ1-3; unclear D gene. Per germline, CDR1 SGDLS and CDR2 YYNGEE. V lost 2 bases, J lost 9 bases, and 15 bases lay in between. The CDR3 totals 14 residues. The CDR3 DNA sequence: TGTGCCAGCAGCGTGGGAGCGGACCCGTCCACCATATATTTT. Its translation: CASSVGADPSTIYF.

This rearrangement joins TRBV11-2 to TRBJ2-2, with 8 nucleotides matching TRBD1. This CDR3 region has 16 residues. V was clipped by 1 base and J by 5 bases; unmatched bases: 6. Looked up from germline, CDR1 is SGHAT and CDR2 is FQNNGV. CDR3 coding DNA: TGTGCCAGCAGCTTAGGGGCAGGGGGCTTGACCGGGGAGCTGTTTTTT. Residues: CASSLGAGGLTGELFF. Drawing the rest from reference TRBV11-2 and TRBJ2-2, the complete variable domain is EAGVAQSPRYKIIEKRQSVAFWCNPISGHATLYWYQQILGQGPKLLIQFQNNGVVDDSQLPKDRFSAERLKGVDSTLKIQPAKLEDSAVYLCASSLGAGGLTGELFFGEGSRLTVL.